A selection of T cell receptor beta chains follows, all from one sample in a study of blood T cell repertoires in COVID-19. Assay used: immunoSEQ multiplex PCR; TCRdb lists only in-frame clones, some missing. The table shows almost 200,000 clones, with approximately 86% occurring only once. Material: peripheral blood. The receptors here all came from a man aged 60 to 69 with COVID-19, enrolled during active disease. Each CDR3 is given with its conserved first and last residue. A D gene is named only where the DNA matches it firmly. A row's size may be missing; if present it is once, few, many or a size class.

V	size	J	D	DNA	CDR3
TRBV18	.	TRBJ2-5	TRBD1	TGTGCCAGCTCAAGCCGGATGGGACAGGGGAGTGAGACCCAGTACTTC	CASSSRMGQGSETQYF
TRBV7-8	.	TRBJ2-7	TRBD1	TGTGCCAGCAGCCCGGGACAGGGCAAAATATCGTCCTACGAGCAGTACTTC	CASSPGQGKISSYEQYF
TRBV5-6	.	TRBJ1-1	.	TGTGCCAGCAGCTTGACGGTCTTGAACACTGAAGCTTTCTTT	CASSLTVLNTEAFF
TRBV28	.	TRBJ1-1	.	TGTGCCAGCAGGCCCACAACAGGGCGTACTGAAGCTTTCTTT	CASRPTTGRTEAFF
TRBV7-9	few	TRBJ1-4	TRBD1	TGTGCCAGCAGCTTAGGGGGGACAGGGGGAGAAAAACTGTTTTTT	CASSLGGTGGEKLFF
TRBV5-4	.	TRBJ2-6	TRBD1	TGTGCCAGCAGGTTCGACAGGGTAGGAACTGGGGCCAACGTCCTGACTTTC	CASRFDRVGTGANVLTF
TRBV5-4	.	TRBJ2-4	TRBD1	TGTGCCAGCAGCTGGAAGGACAGGGAAGGCATTCAGTACTTC	CASSWKDREGIQYF
TRBV6-6	.	TRBJ1-2	.	TGTGCCAGCAGCGGGGGGTCGTACTATGGCTACACCTTC	CASSGGSYYGYTF
TRBV10-3	.	TRBJ2-7	TRBD1	TGTGCCATCAGCGACAGGGGTCACGAGCAGTACTTC	CAISDRGHEQYF
TRBV7-2	.	TRBJ1-5	.	TGTGCCAGCAGCTCGGACTATAGCAATCAGCCCCAGCATTTT	CASSSDYSNQPQHF
TRBV29-1	.	TRBJ2-7	TRBD1	TGCAGCGCGGCGGGACAGGGGGCTTCCTACGAGCAGTACTTC	CSAAGQGASYEQYF
TRBV27	.	TRBJ1-2	.	TGTGCCAGCAGTCATACAGGGTGGTATGGCTACACCTTC	CASSHTGWYGYTF
TRBV10-3	.	TRBJ2-7	.	TGTGCCATAAGGGACACAGCAAGCTCCTACGAGCAGTACTTC	CAIRDTASSYEQYF
TRBV19	.	TRBJ1-5	.	TGTGCCAGTAGTATCGGCAGGGACACAACCTATCAGCCCCAGCATTTT	CASSIGRDTTYQPQHF
TRBV3-1/TRBV3-2	.	TRBJ2-7	TRBD2	TGTGCCAGCAGCCAGACTAGCGGGGCCTACGAGCAGTACTTC	CASSQTSGAYEQYF
TRBV3-1/TRBV3-2	.	TRBJ2-1	.	TGTGCCAGCAGCCTACGGACAGACAATGAGCAGTTCTTC	CASSLRTDNEQFF
TRBV4-3	few	TRBJ1-1	.	TGCGCCAGCAGCCAAACAAGTAACACTGAAGCTTTCTTT	CASSQTSNTEAFF
TRBV11-2	.	TRBJ2-6	.	TGTGCCAGCAGCTTGATTATAGGGCTGGGCAGGGATGGGGCCAACGTCCTGACTTTC	CASSLIIGLGRDGANVLTF
TRBV9	.	TRBJ1-4	.	TGTGCCAGCAGCCCGGGGGGGGATGAAAAACTGTTTTTT	CASSPGGDEKLFF
TRBV4-1	.	TRBJ2-7	TRBD2	TGCGCCAGCAGCCCGAGTACTAGCGGGAGTTCCTACGAGCAGTACTTC	CASSPSTSGSSYEQYF
TRBV28	.	TRBJ2-7	TRBD2	TGTGCCAGCACCTGGGGGGGAGTTGTAGATTCCTACGAGCAGTACTTC	CASTWGGVVDSYEQYF
TRBV11-2	.	TRBJ1-5	.	TGTGCCAGCAGCTTAGATGGTCAGTTGAATCAGCCCCAGCATTTT	CASSLDGQLNQPQHF
TRBV28	.	TRBJ1-5	TRBD1	TGTGCCACTCGGTTGGCGGACAGGGTATTGGCCCAGCATTTT	CATRLADRVLAQHF
TRBV11-3	.	TRBJ1-4	TRBD1	TGTGCCAGCAGCTCACCGCCGGGACAGGGGACTGCTAATGAAAAACTGTTTTTT	CASSSPPGQGTANEKLFF
TRBV28	once	TRBJ2-5	.	TGTGCCAGCAGCCGAGGACAGTTAATAGGGGAGACCCAGTACTTC	CASSRGQLIGETQYF
TRBV13	few	TRBJ2-3	.	TGTGCCAGCAGCTTAGTGGGCACCTCCGGCGATACGCAGTATTTT	CASSLVGTSGDTQYF
TRBV27	.	TRBJ1-1	.	TGTGCCAGCAGCAACAGGGCCCAGAACACTGAAGCTTTCTTT	CASSNRAQNTEAFF
TRBV2	.	TRBJ2-1	TRBD1	TGTGCCGACAGGGGGAACAATGAGCAGTTCTTC	CADRGNNEQFF
TRBV28	.	TRBJ2-5	.	TGTGCCAGCAGTTCGACAGCTAGAAGGGAGACCCAGTACTTC	CASSSTARRETQYF
TRBV4-1	.	TRBJ1-1	.	TGCGCCAGCAGCCAAGTTTATTGGGGGGGCGGTGACACTGAAGCTTTCTTT	CASSQVYWGGGDTEAFF
TRBV28	once	TRBJ1-2	.	TGTGCCAGCAGTTCCCCCAGGGTACTAGCGAATAACTATGGCTACACCTTC	CASSSPRVLANNYGYTF
TRBV7-8	.	TRBJ1-3	TRBD1	TGTGCCAGCAGCCAAGGGGGGACAGGGGGCTTGGGAAACACCATATATTTT	CASSQGGTGGLGNTIYF
TRBV14	.	TRBJ2-3	.	TGTGCCAGCAGCCAAGGAGTGTGGCCTGGGGGAGGAGATACGCAGTATTTT	CASSQGVWPGGGDTQYF
TRBV9	.	TRBJ1-1	.	TGTGCCAGCAGCATCGGGATAAACGGTGAAGCTTTCTTT	CASSIGINGEAFF
TRBV25-1	.	TRBJ1-5	TRBD1	TGTGCCAGCAGTGCTTCGCCGGGACAGGGCCATCAGCCCCAGCATTTT	CASSASPGQGHQPQHF
TRBV24-1	.	TRBJ1-1	TRBD1	TGTGCCACCAGTGACCGGACAGGGACCACTGAAGCTTTCTTT	CATSDRTGTTEAFF
TRBV5-1	.	TRBJ1-5	.	TGCGCCAGCAGCCTAACCCAGGGCAACAATCAGCCCCAGCATTTT	CASSLTQGNNQPQHF
TRBV29-1	.	TRBJ1-1	.	TGCAGCGTAAAGCAGGGTTACGCTGAAGCTTTCTTT	CSVKQGYAEAFF
TRBV12-3/TRBV12-4	.	TRBJ1-3	.	TGTGCCAGCGCGGGGGACTCTGGAAACACCATATATTTT	CASAGDSGNTIYF
TRBV7-9	.	TRBJ1-2	TRBD1	TGTGCCAGCAGCTCCTACGACAGGGCTCGGGGCTACACCTTC	CASSSYDRARGYTF
TRBV7-8	.	TRBJ1-2	TRBD1	TGTGCCAGCAGCCCCCCCGGGACAGGAAATGGCTACACCTTC	CASSPPGTGNGYTF
TRBV10-2	.	TRBJ1-2	.	TGCGCCAGCAGTGAGTGGGCAGGTGGCGGCTACACCTTC	CASSEWAGGGYTF
TRBV6-5	.	TRBJ1-2	.	TGTGCCAGCAGGGGGTACGACAGTGAGAATGGCTACACCTTC	CASRGYDSENGYTF
TRBV6-5	.	TRBJ2-5	TRBD2	TGTGCCAGCAGCACGGGACTAGGGGTTAGGGAGACCCAGTACTTC	CASSTGLGVRETQYF